This TCR beta chain was sequenced for a study of cytomegalovirus exposure and HLA in healthy donors. Vbeta (60) and Jbeta (13) primers were used in the PCR. Measured with immunoSEQ multiplex PCR; TCRdb has only the in-frame clones, and not every one. This sample's clone table lists 100,000 to 150,000 clones. This CDR3 is 15 amino acids long. Germline loops: CDR1 SGHTA, CDR2 FQGNSA. The trim removed 5 bases at V and 7 bases at J, leaving 5 bases unmatched. This clonotype originated in a man aged 25 to 40 in good health and CMV-seronegative. The specimen sequenced was PBMCs. The chain employs TRBV7-2 and TRBJ2-1; TRBD2 aligns across 13 bases. The DNA for the CDR3 is TGTGCCAGCAGCGACGGACTAGCGGGAGTGAATGAGCAGTTCTTC. Its translation is CASSDGLAGVNEQFF.